This TCR beta chain appears in the sequencing data of a study of T-cell memory formation after mild COVID-19. Study findings and constraints: CD4+ clones that contracted lay mainly in CM and EM; CD8+ ones lay in EMRA. From day 15 to 85, contracting clones were balanced between CD4 and CD8, whereas later expanders leaned toward CD4+.

The germline gives CDR1 LGHNA, CDR2 YSLEER. V gave up 1 base and J gave up 0 bases, with 10 bases separating them. The CDR3 extends over 15 amino acids. UMIs and sample barcodes were carried by the TCR alpha and TCR beta cDNA libraries that 5'RACE produced using constant-segment primers. TCRdb ran MiXCR on the 5' RACE reads and lists one entry per CDR3 protein. Of hundreds of thousands of distinct CDR3 sequences in the sample, about a fifth were seen once. Worth noting for this clonotype: Its antigen is not known.

The receptor was isolated from an adult woman who had mild COVID-19 (a few samples of this study predate the infection). Cell type and time point are not known. The V call is TRBV4-3, the J call TRBJ2-7; D possibly corresponds to TRBD2 (6 bases). The sequencing input was PBMCs or a T cell subset sorted from them (not recorded which). CDR3 DNA: TGCGCCAGCAGCCAAGTAGCGGCAAGCTCCTACGAGCAGTACTTC. It is translated as CASSQVAASSYEQYF.